This T cell receptor beta chain came from a study of early T cells in non-severe SARS-CoV-2 infection. Study-level information: The study sequenced bulk RNA from unsorted whole blood, with chains unpaired.

TCRdb passed the 5' RACE reads through MiXCR, listing each CDR3 protein once. This table has roughly 58,000 distinct CDR3 sequences, 12% appearing once. The table lists this clonotype with many counts. The ends lost 0 bases at V and 4 bases at J; junction bases unmatched: 1. CDR1 is SGHTA and CDR2 is FQGNSA in the germline V gene. The CDR3 runs 14 residues. The sample comprised whole blood. The rearrangement joins TRBV7-2 to TRBJ2-3; 7 bases match TRBD2. The receptor comes from an adult who was a healthcare worker with PCR-confirmed SARS-CoV-2 infection or an uninfected control (not recorded which). CDR3 loop: CASSLASGADTQYF. The CDR3 bases are TGTGCCAGCAGCTTAGCCAGCGGGGCAGATACGCAGTATTTT.